The next 24 T cell receptor beta chains were all read from a single sample in a study of blood T cell repertoires in COVID-19. Clones were sequenced by immunoSEQ multiplex PCR, and TCRdb holds only the in-frame ones, with some missing. The data show about 120,000 clones, approximately 90% seen once. Material: peripheral blood. These receptors originate from a man aged 55 to 70 with COVID-19, enrolled during active disease.

This sequence joins TRBV9 and TRBJ1-1; D is unclear. The CDR3 extends over 13 amino acids. Deletions cut 2 bases from V and 0 bases from J, with 5 bases between. Germline lookup yields CDR1 SGDLS and CDR2 YYNGEE. CDR3 bases: TGTGCCAGCAGCGTGGCGGTGAACACTGAAGCTTTCTTT. Protein product: CASSVAVNTEAFF.

The V and J genes are TRBV7-9 and TRBJ1-5; 7 bases align to TRBD1. The junction had 2 bases not matched to a gene; V was cut back by 4 bases and J by 11 bases. Germline assignment: CDR1 SEHNR and CDR2 FQNEAQ (reference sequence). The CDR3 covers 11 residues. The CDR3 loop reads CASSSGQAQHF. CDR3 coding DNA: TGTGCCAGCAGCTCCGGACAGGCCCAGCATTTT.

The rearrangement links TRBV15 to TRBJ1-5; 8 bases agree with TRBD1. Germline V CDR1 and CDR2: LNHNV, YYDKDF (reference sequence). Trimming took 1 base from V and 2 from J; bases not matched to a gene: 7. The CDR3 is 17 residues long. The CDR3 is CATSRVQGARGNQPQHF. DNA for the CDR3: TGTGCCACCAGCAGAGTTCAGGGGGCGCGGGGCAATCAGCCCCAGCATTTT.

J is TRBJ1-6 and V is TRBV7-3; D not resolved. Germline CDR1 SGHTA, CDR2 FQGTGA. This CDR3 is built from 14 residues. V lost 4 bases and J lost 8, with 12 bases in between. The CDR3 is CASSSGIGHSPLHF. CDR3 DNA sequence: TGTGCCAGCAGCTCGGGGATAGGGCATTCACCCCTCCACTTT.

This rearrangement joins TRBV5-1 to TRBJ1-1, with TRBD1 matching over 12 bases. This CDR3 is 17 amino acids long. V shed 3 bases, J shed 5 bases, and the junction held 11 bases outside the gene matches. The V gene's germline CDR1 is SGHRS and CDR2 YFSETQ. Written as DNA, the CDR3 is TGCGCCAGCAGCTCGTCCCGGGACAGGGGGCGGTGGACTGAAGCTTTCTTT. It codes for CASSSSRDRGRWTEAFF. The full variable domain, rest sourced from reference TRBV5-1 and TRBJ1-1, is KAGVTQTPRYLIKTRGQQVTLSCSPISGHRSVSWYQQTPGQGLQFLFEYFSETQRNKGNFPGRFSGRQFSNSRSEMNVSTLELGDSALYLCASSSSRDRGRWTEAFFGQGTRLTVV.

The CDR3 DNA is TGTGCCAGCATTTCTCCGGGGCTAGCGGGGGGGCGTGAGCAGTTCTTC. Translation: CASISPGLAGGREQFF. This chain links TRBV27 with TRBJ2-1; 12 bases map to TRBD2. Unmatched junction bases numbered 13, after V lost 7 bases and J lost 9 bases. The CDR3 extends over 16 amino acids. CDR1 is MNHEY, CDR2 SMNVEV, per germline (reference sequence).

The chain uses TRBV27 and TRBJ1-1; D is unresolved. The V end lost 2 bases, the J end lost 1 base, and 8 bases lay between the germline ends. This CDR3 region has 14 residues. CDR1 is MNHEY, CDR2 SMNVEV, per germline (reference sequence). The CDR3 DNA sequence: TGTGCCAGCAGTTTAGGCAGTGCGAACACTGAAGCTTTCTTT. This gives the protein CASSLGSANTEAFF.

The V and J genes are TRBV3-1 (or the pseudogene TRBV3-2) and TRBJ1-1; D not resolved. The CDR3 covers 14 residues. Per the germline V gene, CDR1 is LGHDT and CDR2 is YNNKEL (reference sequence). V lost 2 bases, J lost 2 bases, and 9 bases lay in between. The CDR3 region has the DNA TGTGCCAGCAGCCAACGTGTTATCAACACTGAAGCTTTCTTT. Encoded protein: CASSQRVINTEAFF.

This chain joins TRBV5-1 and TRBJ1-2, with 11 bases matching TRBD1. Germline assignment: CDR1 SGHRS and CDR2 YFSETQ. Unmatched junction bases numbered 3, after V lost 0 bases and J lost 2 bases. CDR3 length equals 16 residues. For the CDR3, the DNA is TGCGCCAGCAGCTTGGGCGGGACAGGGGGAAACTATGGCTACACCTTC. As protein: CASSLGGTGGNYGYTF.

The genes are TRBV20-1 and TRBJ2-5; 8 nucleotides match TRBD2. V gave up 3 bases and J gave up 5 bases; unmatched junction bases: 11. The CDR3 consists of 15 residues. The germline V gene has CDR1 DFQATT and CDR2 SNEGSKA (reference sequence). The CDR3 sequence is CSASNDPGGGETQYF. The CDR3 bases are TGCAGTGCTAGTAACGATCCTGGCGGGGGGGAGACCCAGTACTTC.

This clone was seen once. The chain is built from TRBV27 and TRBJ1-1, with D perhaps TRBD1 (6 bases). This CDR3 contains 14 residues. Germline CDR1 MNHEY, CDR2 SMNVEV (reference sequence). V lost 4 bases and J 9 bases, leaving 18 bases between the germline ends. The CDR3 region is CASSSRGGAFQAFF. CDR3 nucleotides: TGTGCCAGCAGTTCGAGGGGGGGTGCCTTCCAAGCTTTCTTT.

CDR3 loop: CASRTGGRLGHGYTF. The CDR3 coding sequence is TGTGCCAGTAGGACAGGGGGGCGACTAGGGCATGGCTACACCTTC. The V call is TRBV19, the J call TRBJ1-2, with TRBD1 matching 9 bases. Per the germline V gene, CDR1 is LNHDA and CDR2 is SQIVND (reference sequence). The CDR3 spans 15 residues. The V segment lost 6 bases and the J segment 6 bases; nucleotides outside the gene matches: 11.

The V and J genes are TRBV7-6 and TRBJ1-2; 10 positions match TRBD1. This CDR3 has 16 amino acids. V lost 5 bases, J lost 5 bases, and 11 bases stayed unmatched. Germline V gene data show CDR1 as SGHVS and CDR2 as FNYEAQ. CDR3: CASSPGDGQGEYGYTF. As DNA, the CDR3 is TGTGCCAGCAGCCCCGGCGACGGACAGGGGGAGTATGGCTACACCTTC.

The rearrangement joins TRBV15 to TRBJ2-1; the match to TRBD2 covers 8 bases. The V gene end was trimmed by 0 bases and the J gene end by 3 bases; junction bases not matched to a gene: 13. Germline lookup yields CDR1 LNHNV and CDR2 YYDKDF (reference sequence). The CDR3 runs 19 residues. The CDR3 sequence: CATSRDFRSGGSHYNEQFF. The DNA for the CDR3 is TGTGCCACCAGCAGAGATTTTAGAAGCGGGGGTTCGCACTACAATGAGCAGTTCTTC.

The chain couples TRBV7-2 to TRBJ2-2; 8 nucleotides line up with TRBD2. Germline assignment: CDR1 SGHTA and CDR2 FQGNSA. With 5 bases clipped from V and 6 bases from J, the junction kept 11 bases outside the gene matches. This CDR3 is built from 16 residues. The CDR3, as DNA: TGTGCCAGCAGCCCCCTCCGGGGGGGGATTGCCGGGGAGCTGTTTTTT. It encodes CASSPLRGGIAGELFF. The variable domain in full, with the rest retrieved from reference TRBV7-2 and TRBJ2-2, is GAGVSQSPSNKVTEKGKDVELRCDPISGHTALYWYRQSLGQGLEFLIYFQGNSAPDKSGLPSDRFSAERTGGSVSTLTIQRTQQEDSAVYLCASSPLRGGIAGELFFGEGSRLTVL.

The chain joins TRBV24-1 to TRBJ1-4; 9 bases fit TRBD1. This CDR3 is built from 18 residues. Germline assignment: CDR1 KGHDR and CDR2 SFDVKD. The junction had 14 bases not matched to a gene; V was cut back by 4 bases and J by 6 bases. CDR3 sequence: CATSDSVPGQGTDEKLFF. CDR3 sequence (DNA): TGTGCCACCAGTGACTCCGTCCCGGGACAGGGAACGGATGAAAAACTGTTTTTT.

This chain connects TRBV7-2 to TRBJ1-2, with 8 bases aligning to TRBD1. This CDR3 is 15 amino acids long. The V and J ends lost 5 bases and 7 bases, in that order; junction bases with no gene match: 12. Germline CDR1 SGHTA, CDR2 FQGNSA. CDR3 sequence reads: CASSPSRQGASGYTF. The CDR3 region has the DNA TGTGCCAGCAGCCCTTCGAGGCAGGGGGCGAGTGGCTACACCTTC.

Here the CDR3 reads CASTPLIGQNTEAFF. The CDR3 DNA is TGTGCCAGTACACCCCTGATTGGACAAAACACTGAAGCTTTCTTT. This chain connects TRBV19 to TRBJ1-1, with D perhaps matching TRBD1 (5 bases). This CDR3 comprises 15 residues. Germline V lookup: CDR1 LNHDA, CDR2 SQIVND (reference sequence). V was cut by 7 bases and J by 2 bases, with 17 bases left in between. The whole variable domain, remainder taken from reference TRBV19 and TRBJ1-1, is DGGITQSPKYLFRKEGQNVTLSCEQNLNHDAMYWYRQDPGQGLRLIYYSQIVNDFQKGDIAEGYSVSREKKESFPLTVTSAQKNPTAFYLCASTPLIGQNTEAFFGQGTRLTVV.

This chain connects TRBV5-1 to TRBJ1-6; D not resolved. The V end was cut by 7 bases, the J end by 5 bases, with 7 bases between. Germline V gene sequence: CDR1 SGHRS, CDR2 YFSETQ. The CDR3 consists of 12 residues. The CDR3 here is CASRENNSPLHF. DNA of the CDR3: TGCGCCAGCCGGGAGAATAATTCACCCCTCCACTTT.

This clone has more than one count but fewer than ten. V is TRBV7-3 and J is TRBJ1-4; D gene unclear. CDR1 SGHTA and CDR2 FQGTGA come from the germline V gene. V gave up 2 bases and J gave up 0 bases, with 7 bases separating them. The CDR3 runs to 15 residues. DNA for the CDR3: TGTGCCAGCAGCTTAGAACTGGCAACTAATGAAAAACTGTTTTTT. Its protein product is CASSLELATNEKLFF.

V and J are TRBV6-1 and TRBJ1-2; D gene unclear. With 1 base removed from V and 12 bases from J, the gap between germline ends came to 9 bases. Germline V gene lookup returns CDR1 MNHNS and CDR2 SASEGT. This CDR3 is 11 amino acids long. CDR3 sequence reads: CASSEVSVNTF. For the CDR3, the DNA is TGTGCCAGCAGTGAAGTGTCCGTAAACACCTTC.

The CDR3 nucleotides are TGTGCCACCAGCGCAACAGGGGTGTTCGCCGGGGAGCTGTTTTTT. Protein product: CATSATGVFAGELFF. The V call is TRBV15, the J call TRBJ2-2, with 7 bases matching TRBD1. Trimming at V came to 5 bases and at J to 6 bases, leaving 9 bases not matched to a gene. Looked up from germline, CDR1 is LNHNV and CDR2 is YYDKDF (reference sequence). The CDR3 covers 15 residues.

The V call is TRBV5-1, the J call TRBJ1-2, with D maybe TRBD1 (6 bases). This CDR3 comprises 14 residues. Trimming took off 7 bases at V and 6 bases at J, with 19 bases between the two ends. Germline V gene sequence: CDR1 SGHRS, CDR2 YFSETQ. The CDR3 DNA reads TGCGCCAGCGGACCCCGGGGCGGGGGCGATGGCTACACCTTC. This codes for CASGPRGGGDGYTF.

V gene TRBV2 combines with J gene TRBJ2-3; TRBD2 matches 9 bases. The CDR3 is made up of 15 amino acids. The germline gives CDR1 SNHLY, CDR2 FYNNEI. V was clipped by 3 bases and J by 7 bases; unmatched bases: 8. CDR3 in amino acids: CASSDTSGRGNTQYF. In DNA, the CDR3 is TGTGCCAGCAGTGATACTAGCGGGCGCGGGAATACGCAGTATTTT. The full variable domain, in which reference TRBV2 and TRBJ2-3 provide the parts outside the CDR3, is EPEVTQTPSHQVTQMGQEVILRCVPISNHLYFYWYRQILGQKVEFLVSFYNNEISEKSEIFDDQFSVERPDGSNFTLKIRSTKLEDSAMYFCASSDTSGRGNTQYFGPGTRLTVL.